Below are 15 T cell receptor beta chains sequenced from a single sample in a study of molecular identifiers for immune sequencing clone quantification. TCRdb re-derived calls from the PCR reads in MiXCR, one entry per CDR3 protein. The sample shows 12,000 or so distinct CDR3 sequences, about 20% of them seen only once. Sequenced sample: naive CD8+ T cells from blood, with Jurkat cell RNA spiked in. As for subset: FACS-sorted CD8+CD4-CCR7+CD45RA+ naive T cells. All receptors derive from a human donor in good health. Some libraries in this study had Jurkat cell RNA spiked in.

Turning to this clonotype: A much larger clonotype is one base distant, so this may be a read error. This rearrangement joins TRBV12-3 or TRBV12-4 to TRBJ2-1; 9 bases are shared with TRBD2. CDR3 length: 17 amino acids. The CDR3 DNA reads TGTGCCAGCAGTTTTGGTCCGGAGCTAGCGGGATACAATGAGCGGTTCTTC. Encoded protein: CASSFGPELAGYNERFF.

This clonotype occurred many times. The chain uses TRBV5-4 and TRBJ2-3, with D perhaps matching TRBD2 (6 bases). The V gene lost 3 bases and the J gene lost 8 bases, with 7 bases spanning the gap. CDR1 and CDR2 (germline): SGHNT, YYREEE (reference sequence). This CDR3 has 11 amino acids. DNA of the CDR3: TGTGCCAGCAGCTCCGGGGGTACGCAGTATTTT. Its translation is CASSSGGTQYF.

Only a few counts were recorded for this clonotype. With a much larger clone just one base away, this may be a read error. CDR3 nucleotide sequence: TGTGCCAGCGGCCCATTAGCGGAAGAGACCCAGTACTTC. Translation gives CASGPLAEETQYF. The chain recombines TRBV27 with TRBJ2-5, with D possibly TRBD2 on 6 matching bases. CDR1 is MNHEY, CDR2 SMNVEV, per germline (reference sequence). Trimming took 8 bases from V and 3 from J, leaving 13 bases between them. This CDR3 spans 13 amino acids.

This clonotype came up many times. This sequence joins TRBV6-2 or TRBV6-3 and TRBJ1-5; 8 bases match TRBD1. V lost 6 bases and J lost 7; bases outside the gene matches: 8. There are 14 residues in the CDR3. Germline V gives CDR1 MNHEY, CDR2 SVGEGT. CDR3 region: CASSLTGVGQPQHF. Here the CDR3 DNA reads TGTGCCAGCAGCCTGACAGGGGTTGGGCAGCCCCAGCATTTT.

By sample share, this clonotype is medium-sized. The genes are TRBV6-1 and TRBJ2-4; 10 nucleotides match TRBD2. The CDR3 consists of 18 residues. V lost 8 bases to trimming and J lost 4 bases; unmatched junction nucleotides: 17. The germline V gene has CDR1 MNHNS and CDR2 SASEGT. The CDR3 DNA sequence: TGTGCCAGCCCTCCGTGGGCTAGCGGGAGCCGGATAAAAAACATTCAGTACTTC. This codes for CASPPWASGSRIKNIQYF.

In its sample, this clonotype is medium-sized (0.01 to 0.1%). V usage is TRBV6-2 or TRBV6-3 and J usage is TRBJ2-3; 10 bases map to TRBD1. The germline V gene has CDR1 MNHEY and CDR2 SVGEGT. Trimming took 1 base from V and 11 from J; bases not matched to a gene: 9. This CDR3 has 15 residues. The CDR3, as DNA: TGTGCCAGCAGTTACTTTTTCCCCGGGACAGGGGTGCAGTATTTT. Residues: CASSYFFPGTGVQYF.

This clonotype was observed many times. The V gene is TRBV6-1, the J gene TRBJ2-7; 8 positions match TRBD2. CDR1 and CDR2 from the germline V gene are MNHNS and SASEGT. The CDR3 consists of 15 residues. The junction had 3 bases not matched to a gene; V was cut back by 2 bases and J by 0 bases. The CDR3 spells CASSEPSGSSYEQYF. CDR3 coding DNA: TGTGCCAGCAGTGAACCTAGCGGGTCCTCCTACGAGCAGTACTTC.

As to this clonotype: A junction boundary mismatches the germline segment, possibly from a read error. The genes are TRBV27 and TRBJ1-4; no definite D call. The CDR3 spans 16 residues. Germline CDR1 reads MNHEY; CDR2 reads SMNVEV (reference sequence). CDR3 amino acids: CASGRVVGATDEKLFF. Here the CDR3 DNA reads TGTGCCAGCGGACGGGTCGTGGGAGCAACTGATGAAAAACTGTTTTTT.

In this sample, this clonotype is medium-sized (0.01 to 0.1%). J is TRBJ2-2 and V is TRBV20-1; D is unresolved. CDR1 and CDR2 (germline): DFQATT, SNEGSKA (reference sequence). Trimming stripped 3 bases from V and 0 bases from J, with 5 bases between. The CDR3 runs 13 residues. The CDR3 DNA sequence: TGCAGTGCTAGCGGGCCGAACACCGGGGAGCTGTTTTTT. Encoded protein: CSASGPNTGELFF.

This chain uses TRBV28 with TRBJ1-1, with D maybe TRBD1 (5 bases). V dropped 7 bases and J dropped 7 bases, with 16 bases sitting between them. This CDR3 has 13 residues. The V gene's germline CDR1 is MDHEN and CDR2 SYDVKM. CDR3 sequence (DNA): TGTGCCAGCACCGTCCCTGGGGCGGATGAAGCTTTCTTT. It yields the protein CASTVPGADEAFF.

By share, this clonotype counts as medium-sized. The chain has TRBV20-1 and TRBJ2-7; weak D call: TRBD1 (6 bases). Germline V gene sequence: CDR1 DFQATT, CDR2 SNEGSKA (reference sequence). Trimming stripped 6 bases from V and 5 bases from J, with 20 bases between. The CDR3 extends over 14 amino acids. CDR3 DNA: TGCAGTGCCCCTCGTGGGCCAGGGGTCAACGAGCAGTACTTC. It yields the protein CSAPRGPGVNEQYF.

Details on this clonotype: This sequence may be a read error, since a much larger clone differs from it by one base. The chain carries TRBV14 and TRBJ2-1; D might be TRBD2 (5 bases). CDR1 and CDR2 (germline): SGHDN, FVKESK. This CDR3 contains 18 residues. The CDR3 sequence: CASSQEVSSPDTYNEQLF. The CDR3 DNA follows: TGTGCCAGCAGCCAAGAGGTTTCTAGCCCCGACACCTACAATGAGCAGCTCTTC.

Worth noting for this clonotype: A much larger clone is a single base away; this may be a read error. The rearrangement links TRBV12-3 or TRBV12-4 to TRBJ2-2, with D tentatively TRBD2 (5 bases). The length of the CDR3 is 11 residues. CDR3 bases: TGTGCCAGCAGTTTTCCCGGGGAGCTGTCTTTT. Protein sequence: CASSFPGELSF.

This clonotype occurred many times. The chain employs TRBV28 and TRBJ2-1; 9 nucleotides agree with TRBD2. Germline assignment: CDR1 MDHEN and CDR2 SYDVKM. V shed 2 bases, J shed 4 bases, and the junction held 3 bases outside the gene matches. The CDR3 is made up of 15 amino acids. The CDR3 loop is CASSLRAGGYNEQFF. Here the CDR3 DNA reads TGTGCCAGCAGTTTAAGAGCGGGAGGTTACAATGAGCAGTTCTTC.

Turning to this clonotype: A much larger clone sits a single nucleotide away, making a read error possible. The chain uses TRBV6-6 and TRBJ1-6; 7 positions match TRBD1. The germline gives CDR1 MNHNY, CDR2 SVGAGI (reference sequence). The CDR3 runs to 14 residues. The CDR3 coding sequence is TGTGCCAGCGGTTACCTGACAGGGAATCCACCCCTCCACTTT. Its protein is CASGYLTGNPPLHF.